This TCR beta chain stems from a study of blood T cell repertoires in COVID-19. After removal of 7 bases from V and 7 bases from J, the junction contained 9 bases not matched to a gene. The length of the CDR3 is 14 residues. CDR1 SQVTM and CDR2 ANQGSEA come from the germline V gene. Produced via immunoSEQ multiplex PCR; TCRdb's table is partial and in-frame only. The table includes 250,000 to 350,000 clones, approximately 84% detected once. V gene TRBV29-1 combines with J gene TRBJ2-7, with TRBD2 matching over 14 bases. The specimen was peripheral blood. The receptor comes from a human donor with COVID-19, enrolled during active disease. The donor label of this sample is uncertain. CDR3 nucleotides: TGCAGCGCCCGACTAGCGGGAGGGCCGGGGGAGCAGTACTTC. It specifies CSARLAGGPGEQYF.